This T cell receptor beta chain was sequenced during a study of cytomegalovirus exposure and HLA in healthy donors (TCRdb year 2017). In terms of the full investigation: An earlier analysis of 550 to 700 of the donors reported more than 250 Gb of sequence data and 100 million to 140 million unique TCR beta sequences from 150 million to 200 million T cells. Roughly 300 gigabases of sequencing data and approximately 80 million unique TCR sequences were included in an early release covering under 650 HLA-typed donors. The genetic ancestry cluster associated with self-reported Caucasian donors included approximately 85% of the 398 genotyped donors. The aim of the study was to test whether cataloging public T cell receptors could identify signatures of past pathogen exposure. The study profiled the T cell repertoires of 550 to 700 subjects by immunosequencing and related them to cytomegalovirus serostatus. A separate validation cohort of some 130 different subjects was used in addition to the 666-subject first cohort. To predict cytomegalovirus infection status, the study brought together high-throughput TCR immunosequencing, statistical association of individual TCRs with disease status, and machine learning. To study patterns of TCR occurrence, a later analysis re-analyzed previously published TCR beta repertoires from just over 650 donors and added high-resolution HLA genotyping. Rather than drawing on any new phenotypic data, the later analysis identified candidate immune exposures from TCR beta sequences and the way those sequences occurred across donors. In an earlier analysis of more than 550 of the donors, high-throughput TCR beta sequencing was used to judge whether each TCR beta V gene segment behaved as functional or pseudogenic. Donor age, sex, ethnicity and CMV serostatus were compiled alongside the repertoire data. A later genetic analysis used genome-wide SNP genotypes for about 60% of the roughly 670 donors, treating that subset as a discovery cohort. Every discovery cohort repertoire had been produced on one sequencing platform. HLA typing included class I and class II loci at four-digit resolution. Typing coverage differed by locus: A, B, C, DRB1 and DQB1 were typed in about 620-630 donors, DQA1 in about 550, DPA1 in roughly 590, and DPB1 in 450 to 490. Because of strong linkage in the cohort, roughly five DR-DQ haplotypes were treated as single units for association and clustering. Among a few hundred genotyped donors of the cohort, an average of roughly 240,000 unique TCR beta nucleotide sequences were sequenced per donor, roughly a sixth of them non-productive.

In the case of this clone: The target of this receptor is not known. Qualities for individual bases were not recorded, and no much larger clone is one base off.

In total, roughly 710 healthy bone marrow donors made up the cohort. At the time of sampling, all cohort members were nominally healthy, though unrecorded immune exposures were likely present. The donor tested CMV seropositive, placing the donor among the approximately 310 seropositive members of the cohort. Every donor gave a peripheral blood sample, and the peripheral blood mononuclear cells from that sample were used for TCR beta sequencing. The Qiagen DNeasy Blood Extraction Kit was used to extract genomic DNA from the blood cell samples. The investigation overall reported the following: The authors suggested that the approach could potentially be generalized to other disease states and immunological phenotypes. Sequencing depth was assumed to be roughly uniform across donors in the presence/absence analyses, though that assumption may not hold. This cohort had only TCR beta chains sequenced, and the lack of alpha or paired-chain data limited which features could be detected. Correlated functional status among segregating V segments might be attributable to linkage disequilibrium, but an unknown experimental factor could not be ruled out. Compared with equally common non-associated chains, HLA-associated TCR beta chains in a later analysis were more clonally expanded and had lower generation probabilities. In an earlier analysis of over 550 of the donors, most TCR beta V segments were observed in productive rearrangements about 87% or about 30% of the time, broadly matching IMGT annotations. Because the 87-base-pair reads could not distinguish some IMGT-functional V segments, including TRBV6-2 and TRBV6-3, those segments were excluded. A further reported finding was that TCR beta sequences accurately predicted the HLA-A and HLA-B alleles for most subjects in the first cohort. Because counts were too low, around 17 rarely observed V segments, including chromosome 9 orphons, were left out of the earlier analysis of 500 to 750 of the donors. CMV serostatus was the only immune exposure information available for the cohort. In a later analysis, TCR association rates were found to vary across HLA loci, with the most associated TCRs seen for DRB1 alleles and the fewest for HLA-C alleles. Because some donors lacked HLA typing at each locus, the association tests relied only on the typed subset. A later analysis reported that several top co-occurrence clusters appeared linked to parvovirus B19, influenza, CMV and Epstein-Barr virus. At a false discovery rate of 0.05, a later analysis linked around 15,000 TCR beta sequences to specific HLA alleles. A later genetic analysis reported fewer N-insertions in productive TCRs among donors in an Asian-associated ancestry cluster than the roughly 720-donor mean. In vitro tests confirmed that three of the cytomegalovirus-associated TCR beta chains recognize cytomegalovirus antigens. A total of fewer than 200 TCR beta chains were listed by the study as associated with cytomegalovirus. A cluster of highly shared sequence variants was judged likely to be a technical artifact of the sequencing pipeline. Across donors, most TCR sequences were observed very rarely, whereas some public TCRs were present in many individuals. A later analysis found that most CMV-associated TCR beta chains appeared HLA-restricted, with HLA associations seemingly driven largely by CMV exposure. Assigning TCR associations to individual alleles was difficult when HLA alleles, especially DR and DQ, strongly co-occurred. An association between a missense DCLRE1C variant and V-gene and J-gene trimming of TCR beta chains was found in a later genetic analysis and replicated in an independent cohort. Cytomegalovirus status was reported to be diagnosed by the classifier with high specificity and sensitivity in both the original and validation cohorts.

The germline V gene encodes CDR1 SGHRS and CDR2 YFSETQ. Inclusive of the bounding cysteine and phenylalanine, the CDR3 is 18 residues long. Here the CDR3 DNA is all that survives: 54 bases in frame from base 1. V and J lose 3 bases and 0 bases, and a span of 20 bases separates them. The method was the immunoSEQ multiplex PCR assay. The multiplex PCR relied on a mix of 60 forward primers for TCR Vbeta segments and 13 reverse primers for TCR Jbeta segments. A multiplex PCR assay on genomic DNA amplified the CDR3 region of rearranged TCR beta genes. The Illumina HiSeq System was used to sequence the amplified TCR beta libraries as 87-base-pair reads. The authors' analysis ran thus. In a later analysis, 77 million or so unique TCR beta chains were counted across the 690 or so repertoires, and about 10 million of these chains were shared by at least two donors. Raw reads were error-corrected and collapsed into unique sequences with a nearest-neighbor algorithm that merged closely related sequences to remove PCR and sequencing errors. V, D and J gene segments were assigned by aligning CDR3 sequences to IMGT reference sequences. For a sequence to be retained, at least a six-nucleotide match to both a V gene segment and a J gene segment was required. Rearrangements were classified as productive when the CDR3 lacked stop codons and remained in frame with V and J, and all other rearrangements were classified as non-productive. CDR3 was defined by IMGT convention, running from the second conserved V-encoded cysteine to the conserved J-encoded phenylalanine. Sequences without an unambiguous match to a single V gene segment were excluded from the earlier analysis of about 640 of the donors. An earlier analysis of 550 to 650 of the donors classified V segments as functional when productive rearrangements were above 56.7% and as segregating when the standard deviation between donors was above 5%. To diagnose cytomegalovirus status from the catalog of TCR beta chain sequences, a statistical classification framework was built. In a later analysis, TCR nucleotide sequences were compared against IMGT/GENE-DB human TR gene sequences so that V and J genes could be assigned. In a later analysis, CDR3 sequences and most-parsimonious VDJ recombination scenarios were assigned using the TCRdist pipeline. In a later analysis, each TCR beta chain was defined by its CDR3 amino acid sequence together with its V-gene family, and reads without a unique V-gene family were excluded. In a later analysis, 450 to 600 highly shared, low-generation-probability nucleotide sequences were removed to address suspected cross-contamination and a sequencing artifact. In a later analysis, a clonal expansion index was calculated for each public chain from normalized within-repertoire ranks of inferred template counts. A later analysis computed generation probabilities with a VDJ recombination model fitted to out-of-frame rearrangements, and checked the results against IGoR. Hypergeometric tests were used in a later analysis to score TCR-TCR, TCR-HLA and TCR-CMV co-occurrence, with a repertoire-size bias correction applied to the TCR pairs. To estimate false discovery rates, a later analysis permuted the HLA or CMV assignments 20 times. In a later analysis, co-occurring TCRs were grouped using DBSCAN, and TCRdist sequence similarity was added for clustering within HLA-allele-positive subsets. Repertoires with fewer than 30,000 or more than 120,000 public chains, plus five repertoires with anomalous nucleotide sharing, were excluded from co-occurrence clustering. This is the immuneACCESS table as TCRdb keeps it, with only in-frame sequences that have V and J called. A part of the clones is gone; compared with another copy, unresolved V genes explain less than half, and the rest is unexplained. V, J and clone size reflect that table, while D and trimming were determined from the DNA. The sample table lists about 92,000 clones, 80% to 90% of them with a count of one. Jointly, the top ten make up around 5.6% of the sample.

The clonotype comes from a woman between 18 and 29 years old in good health and CMV-seropositive. The sequencing input was PBMCs. The chain couples TRBV5-1 to TRBJ2-3, with TRBD2 as a weak D call on 6 bases. The DNA reads TGCGCCAGCAGCTCAAGCCCCGCGGCGGGGCCTAGCACAGATACGCAGTATTTT. Its protein is CASSSSPAAGPSTDTQYF. Extended through the reference TRBV5-1 and TRBJ2-3 proteins, this CDR3 yields the full variable domain: KAGVTQTPRYLIKTRGQQVTLSCSPISGHRSVSWYQQTPGQGLQFLFEYFSETQRNKGNFPGRFSGRQFSNSRSEMNVSTLELGDSALYLCASSSSPAAGPSTDTQYFGPGTRLTVL.